The 19 T cell receptor beta chains given below trace back to one sample, sequenced in a study of T cell responses to AZD1222 COVID-19 vaccine. Clones were read by immunoSEQ multiplex PCR, and TCRdb kept only the in-frame ones, dropping some. The sample lists about 130,000 clones, over 75% occurring once. The specimen comprised peripheral blood, sampled on day 0 of AZD1222 vaccination. All receptors derive from an adult in good health.

This clone was detected only once. The gene calls are TRBV9 and TRBJ2-7; the D gene is possibly TRBD2 (5 bases). Trimming took off 4 bases at V and 0 bases at J, with 17 bases between the two ends. From germline, CDR1 is SGDLS and CDR2 YYNGEE. This CDR3 contains 16 residues. CDR3: CASSSGLSVLSYEQYF. CDR3 bases: TGTGCCAGCAGCTCTGGGCTTAGCGTACTCTCCTACGAGCAGTACTTC.

CDR3 loop: CASSLSGGLYGYTF. The CDR3 coding sequence is TGTGCCAGCAGTTTGTCAGGGGGCCTCTATGGCTACACCTTC. The V and J genes are TRBV28 and TRBJ1-2; 8 bases align to TRBD1. V was clipped by 3 bases and J by 4 bases; unmatched bases: 4. This CDR3 contains 14 residues. CDR1 and CDR2 (germline): MDHEN, SYDVKM.

The chain is built from TRBV6-1 and TRBJ2-2, with D uncertain. Germline assignment: CDR1 MNHNS and CDR2 SASEGT. This CDR3 has 15 amino acids. V lost 2 bases and J 6 bases, leaving 13 bases between the germline ends. CDR3 residues: CASSERSPLSGELFF. CDR3 bases: TGTGCCAGCAGTGAAAGGTCACCCTTGTCCGGGGAGCTGTTTTTT.

This clone was counted once. The V gene is TRBV18, the J gene TRBJ1-2, with D possibly being TRBD1 (6 bases). The germline V gene has CDR1 KGHSH and CDR2 LQKENI. The CDR3 contains 15 residues. V was trimmed by 1 base and J by 6 bases, leaving 15 bases between them. CDR3 DNA sequence: TGTGCCAGCTCACCACTGGCAGGGGAATCGGATGGCTACACCTTC. Amino acid sequence: CASSPLAGESDGYTF.

This chain connects TRBV10-3 to TRBJ2-1; 11 bases are shared with TRBD2. The CDR3 runs 18 residues. J gave up 3 bases and V 8 bases, and 15 bases lay outside the gene matches. Germline-derived CDR1 and CDR2 are ENHRY and SYGVKD. CDR3 DNA sequence: TGTGCCATCCTCATTCAGGGGGTAGCGGGGGGGCGCTACAATGAGCAGTTCTTC. This sequence encodes CAILIQGVAGGRYNEQFF.

This sequence joins TRBV28 and TRBJ2-7; D possibly uses TRBD1 or TRBD2 (6 bases each). The length of the CDR3 is 17 residues. Germline V CDR1 and CDR2: MDHEN, SYDVKM. Trimming took 7 bases from V and 0 from J, leaving 22 bases between them. CDR3 sequence (DNA): TGTGCCAGCATAGATATGAGGGGGGCCGACACCTCCTACGAGCAGTACTTC. Its protein is CASIDMRGADTSYEQYF.

This clone turned up a few times. V is TRBV11-2 and J is TRBJ2-3, with 8 bases lining up with TRBD2. CDR1 and CDR2 from the germline V gene are SGHAT and FQNNGV. The CDR3 spans 15 residues. V lost 3 bases and J lost 1; bases outside the gene matches: 3. The CDR3 spells CASSFNSGGTDTQYF. The CDR3 bases are TGTGCCAGCAGCTTTAATAGCGGGGGCACAGATACGCAGTATTTT.

The chain is built from TRBV18 and TRBJ1-5, with 7 bases matching TRBD1. V lost 2 bases to trimming and J lost 3 bases; unmatched junction nucleotides: 7. Germline lookup yields CDR1 KGHSH and CDR2 LQKENI. CDR3 length equals 16 residues. The CDR3, as DNA: TGTGCCAGCTCACCAGGGCTCAGGGGGAACAATCAGCCCCAGCATTTT. Translation: CASSPGLRGNNQPQHF. The whole variable domain, remainder taken from reference TRBV18 and TRBJ1-5, is NAGVMQNPRHLVRRRGQEARLRCSPMKGHSHVYWYRQLPEEGLKFMVYLQKENIIDESGMPKERFSAEFPKEGPSILRIQQVVRGDSAAYFCASSPGLRGNNQPQHFGDGTRLSIL.

V is TRBV6-5 and J is TRBJ2-3, with D unclear. This CDR3 region has 14 residues. Germline values: CDR1 MNHEY, CDR2 SVGAGI. Between the trimmed V and J ends, which lost 2 bases and 1 base, there was a span of 7 bases. The CDR3: CASSYLGGTDTQYF. The DNA for the CDR3 is TGTGCCAGCAGTTACCTGGGCGGCACAGATACGCAGTATTTT.

This clone was detected only once. The V call is TRBV7-2, the J call TRBJ2-1, with 12 bases aligning to TRBD2. The CDR3 spans 17 residues. Trimming removed 4 bases from V and 8 bases from J; junction bases left unmatched: 12. Germline CDR1 and CDR2: SGHTA and FQGNSA. The CDR3 DNA reads as TGTGCCAGCAGCTCCTACCTGACTAGCGGGAGAGGTCATGAGCAGTTCTTC. Its translation is CASSSYLTSGRGHEQFF. The complete variable domain, with remaining parts taken from reference TRBV7-2 and TRBJ2-1, reads GAGVSQSPSNKVTEKGKDVELRCDPISGHTALYWYRQSLGQGLEFLIYFQGNSAPDKSGLPSDRFSAERTGGSVSTLTIQRTQQEDSAVYLCASSSYLTSGRGHEQFFGPGTRLTVL.

This clone occurred a few times. The gene calls are TRBV5-4 and TRBJ1-6, with 7 nucleotides matching TRBD1. V lost 3 bases to trimming and J lost 7 bases; unmatched junction nucleotides: 7. Germline loops: CDR1 SGHNT, CDR2 YYREEE (reference sequence). This CDR3 contains 15 residues. This CDR3 is CASSSPGGMNSPLHF. CDR3 nucleotides: TGTGCCAGCAGCTCCCCAGGGGGTATGAATTCACCCCTCCACTTT.

The V gene is TRBV10-2, the J gene TRBJ2-5; 9 nucleotides match TRBD2. Germline lookup yields CDR1 WSHSY and CDR2 SAAADI. The CDR3 length is 15 residues. Losses at the gene ends were 4 bases for V and 5 bases for J; bases not matched to a gene: 8. The CDR3 protein is CASSAGGGAFETQYF. As DNA, the CDR3 is TGCGCCAGCAGTGCGGGCGGGGGGGCCTTTGAGACCCAGTACTTC.

This clone has more than one count but fewer than ten. The chain combines TRBV20-1 with TRBJ2-7; D is unresolved. This CDR3 is 14 amino acids long. V lost 3 bases to trimming and J lost 4 bases, with 16 bases between them. Germline lookup yields CDR1 DFQATT and CDR2 SNEGSKA (reference sequence). CDR3 protein: CSASSGRRLYEQYF. The CDR3 region has the DNA TGCAGTGCTAGTTCCGGACGCCGTTTATACGAGCAGTACTTC.

This chain connects TRBV3-1 (or the pseudogene TRBV3-2) to TRBJ2-7; 8 nucleotides line up with TRBD1. The V and J ends lost 3 bases and 6 bases, in that order; junction bases with no gene match: 4. Germline CDR1 reads LGHDT; CDR2 reads YNNKEL (reference sequence). The CDR3 runs to 13 residues. The CDR3: CASSHLDRGEQYF. CDR3 in DNA: TGTGCCAGCAGCCACCTTGACAGGGGCGAGCAGTACTTC.

The chain combines TRBV19 with TRBJ1-6, with 9 bases aligning to TRBD1. This CDR3 region has 15 residues. Trimming removed 3 bases from V and 9 bases from J; junction bases left unmatched: 6. Germline CDR1 and CDR2: LNHDA and SQIVND (reference sequence). The CDR3 coding sequence is TGTGCCAGTAGTATTTACGGGACAGGGAGTTCACCCCTCCACTTT. It codes for CASSIYGTGSSPLHF. Full variable domain (outside the CDR3, taken from reference TRBV19 and TRBJ1-6): DGGITQSPKYLFRKEGQNVTLSCEQNLNHDAMYWYRQDPGQGLRLIYYSQIVNDFQKGDIAEGYSVSREKKESFPLTVTSAQKNPTAFYLCASSIYGTGSSPLHFGNGTRLTVT.

The chain couples TRBV29-1 to TRBJ2-7; D is ambiguous. The V end was cut by 4 bases, the J end by 6 bases, with 13 bases between. This CDR3 region has 12 residues. The germline CDR1 and CDR2 sequences are SQVTM and ANQGSEA. The CDR3 is CSVVPPSGEQYF. In nucleotides, the CDR3 is TGCAGCGTTGTCCCACCATCGGGCGAGCAGTACTTC.

The CDR3 here is CASSETGNNEKLFF. CDR3 in DNA: TGTGCCAGCAGTGAGACAGGGAATAACGAAAAACTGTTTTTT. The chain recombines TRBV25-1 with TRBJ1-4, with TRBD1 identical over 7 bases. The CDR3 sequence is 14 residues long. Germline CDR1 is MGHDK and CDR2 is SYGVNS. After removal of 3 bases from V and 8 bases from J, the junction contained 6 bases not matched to a gene.

The chain is built from TRBV10-1 and TRBJ2-7; D not resolved. V was trimmed by 5 bases and J by 5 bases, leaving 1 base between them. Per the germline V gene, CDR1 is WNHNN and CDR2 is SYGVQD (reference sequence). The CDR3 spans 9 residues. CDR3 DNA sequence: TGCGCCAGCAGTAACGAGCAGTACTTC. Translated, it gives CASSNEQYF.

This chain connects TRBV7-8 to TRBJ2-1, with TRBD2 as a possible D gene (5 bases). CDR3 length: 13 residues. Trimming pared 0 bases from V and 10 bases from J, leaving 10 bases between. The V gene's germline CDR1 is SGHVS and CDR2 FQNEAQ. The CDR3 loop is CASSLASRGEQFF. CDR3 coding DNA: TGTGCCAGCAGCTTAGCCAGCCGGGGAGAGCAGTTCTTC. Using reference TRBV7-8 and TRBJ2-1 for the parts outside the CDR3, the full variable domain is GAGVSQSPRYKVAKRGQDVALRCDPISGHVSLFWYQQALGQGPEFLTYFQNEAQLDKSGLPSDRFFAERPEGSVSTLKIQRTQQEDSAVYLCASSLASRGEQFFGPGTRLTVL.